The 2 T cell receptor beta chains in this list originate from one sample, sequenced in a study of T cell responses to AZD1222 COVID-19 vaccine. Profiled with immunoSEQ multiplex PCR; TCRdb holds only in-frame clones, not every one. The repertoire holds roughly 54,000 clones, with more than 80% as singletons. Here the sequenced sample was peripheral blood, taken 28 days after the second AZD1222 dose. The source is an adult who received the AZD1222 COVID-19 vaccine.

The chain employs TRBV20-1 and TRBJ2-1, with TRBD2 matching 10 bases. CDR1 DFQATT and CDR2 SNEGSKA come from the germline V gene (reference sequence). This CDR3 is built from 15 residues. Germline trimming cut 3 bases from V and 7 bases from J; bases unmatched to any gene: 9. DNA of the CDR3: TGCAGTGCTAGTTCGCTAGCGGGAGTATGGAATGAGCAGTTCTTC. This translates into CSASSLAGVWNEQFF.

V and J are TRBV14 and TRBJ2-1; 11 bases are shared with TRBD2. The length of the CDR3 is 14 residues. After removal of 8 bases from V and 5 bases from J, the junction contained 5 bases not matched to a gene. Germline CDR1 and CDR2: SGHDN and FVKESK. For the CDR3, the DNA is TGTGCCAGCGCGGGACTAGCGGTAAACAATGAGCAGTTCTTC. Encoded protein: CASAGLAVNNEQFF.